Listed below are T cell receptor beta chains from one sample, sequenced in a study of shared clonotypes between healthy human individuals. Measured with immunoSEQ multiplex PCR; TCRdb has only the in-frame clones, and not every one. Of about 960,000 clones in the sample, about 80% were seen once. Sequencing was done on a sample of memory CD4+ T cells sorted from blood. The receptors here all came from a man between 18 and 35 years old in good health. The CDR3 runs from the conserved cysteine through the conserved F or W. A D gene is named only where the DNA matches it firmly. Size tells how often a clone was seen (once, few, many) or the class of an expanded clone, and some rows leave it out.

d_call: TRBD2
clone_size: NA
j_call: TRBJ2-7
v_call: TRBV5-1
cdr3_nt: TGCGCCAGCAGCTTGGTAGCGGGGGGCTACGAGCAGTACTTC
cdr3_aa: CASSLVAGGYEQYF

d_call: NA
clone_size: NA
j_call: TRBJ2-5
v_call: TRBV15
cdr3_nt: TGTGCCACCAGCCCCTCCCGCGGCCAAGAGACCCAGTACTTC
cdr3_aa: CATSPSRGQETQYF

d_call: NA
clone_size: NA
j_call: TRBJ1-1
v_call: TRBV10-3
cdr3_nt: TGTGCCATCAGTGCCCCAGGACAGAACACTGAAGCTTTCTTT
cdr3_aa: CAISAPGQNTEAFF

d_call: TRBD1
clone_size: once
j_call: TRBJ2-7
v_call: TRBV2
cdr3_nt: TGTGCCAGCAGGGGGACAGGGAGCCACGAGCAGTACTTC
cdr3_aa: CASRGTGSHEQYF

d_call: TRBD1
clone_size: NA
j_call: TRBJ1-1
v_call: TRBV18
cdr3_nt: TGTGCCAGCTCACCCACGACAGGGACGGGCACTGAAGCTTTCTTT
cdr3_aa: CASSPTTGTGTEAFF

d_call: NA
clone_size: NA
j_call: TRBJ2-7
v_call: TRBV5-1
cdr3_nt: TGCGCCAGCAGCTTCGGTTCCTACGAGCAGTACTTC
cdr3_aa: CASSFGSYEQYF

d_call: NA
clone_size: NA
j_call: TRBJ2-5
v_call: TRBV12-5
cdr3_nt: TGTGCTAGTGGGAACGGACAGATCGGGGAGACCCAGTACTTC
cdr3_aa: CASGNGQIGETQYF

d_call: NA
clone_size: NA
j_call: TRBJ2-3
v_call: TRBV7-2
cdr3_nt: TGTGCCAGCAGCTTAGTGATGGGAGCCGCCACAGATACGCAGTATTTT
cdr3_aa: CASSLVMGAATDTQYF

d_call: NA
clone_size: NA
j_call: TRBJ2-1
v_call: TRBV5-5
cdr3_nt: TGTGCCAGCAGCTTGGGACAGGGAGGCCACAATGAGCAGTTCTTC
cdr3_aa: CASSLGQGGHNEQFF

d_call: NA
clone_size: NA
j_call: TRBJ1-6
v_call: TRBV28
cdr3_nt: TGTGCCAGCAGTTTACGGCAGGGGAGTAATTCACCCCTCCACTTT
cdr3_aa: CASSLRQGSNSPLHF

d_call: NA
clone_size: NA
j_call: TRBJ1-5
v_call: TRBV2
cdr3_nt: TGTGCCAGCAGCTCGGGCCTCAATCAGCCCCAGCATTTT
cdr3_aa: CASSSGLNQPQHF

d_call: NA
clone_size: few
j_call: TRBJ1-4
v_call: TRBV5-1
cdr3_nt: TGCGCCAGCAGCTTGTGGGGGCGAGGTAATGAAAAACTGTTTTTT
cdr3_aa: CASSLWGRGNEKLFF

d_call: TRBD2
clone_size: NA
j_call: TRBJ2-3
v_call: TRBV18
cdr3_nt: TGTGCCAGCTCGCCACTAGCGGCTAGCACAGATACGCAGTATTTT
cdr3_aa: CASSPLAASTDTQYF

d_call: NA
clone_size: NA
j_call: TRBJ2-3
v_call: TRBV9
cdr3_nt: TGTGCCAGCAGCGTAGGGGACTTTACAGATACGCAGTATTTT
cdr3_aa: CASSVGDFTDTQYF

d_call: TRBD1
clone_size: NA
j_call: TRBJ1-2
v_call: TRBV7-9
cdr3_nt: TGTGCCAGCAGCTCAGGGGGATCGGGCTACACCTTC
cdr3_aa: CASSSGGSGYTF

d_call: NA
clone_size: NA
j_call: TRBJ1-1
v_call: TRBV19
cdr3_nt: TGTGCCAGTAGTATAGGCCCTGAAGCTTTCTTT
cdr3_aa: CASSIGPEAFF

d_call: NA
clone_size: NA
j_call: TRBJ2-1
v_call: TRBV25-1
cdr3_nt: TGTGCCAGCAGTGACGCCGGGATAGACAATGAGCAGTTCTTC
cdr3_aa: CASSDAGIDNEQFF

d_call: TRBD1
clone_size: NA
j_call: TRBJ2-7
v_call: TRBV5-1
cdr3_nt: TGCGCCAGCAGCTTGGAAGGGACAGGGGGCGAGCAGTACTTC
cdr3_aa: CASSLEGTGGEQYF

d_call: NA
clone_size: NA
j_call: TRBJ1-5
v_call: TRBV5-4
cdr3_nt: TGTGCCAGCAGCTTGGCCGGGGACAATCAGCCCCAGCATTTT
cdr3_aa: CASSLAGDNQPQHF

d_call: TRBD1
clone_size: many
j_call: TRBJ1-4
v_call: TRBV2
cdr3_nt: TGTGCCAGCAGGAGGGGGCAGGGAGGTGAAAAACTGTTTTTT
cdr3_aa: CASRRGQGGEKLFF

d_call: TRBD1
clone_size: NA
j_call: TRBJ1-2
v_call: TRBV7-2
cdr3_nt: TGTGCCACCCGGGACAGGGTCTCCCTCAACTATGGCTACACCTTC
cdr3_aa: CATRDRVSLNYGYTF

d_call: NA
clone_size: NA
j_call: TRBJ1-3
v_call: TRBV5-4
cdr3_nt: TGTGCCAGCAGCCCTGGGGGGGAGAGGGGCTCTGGAAACACCATATATTTT
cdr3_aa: CASSPGGERGSGNTIYF

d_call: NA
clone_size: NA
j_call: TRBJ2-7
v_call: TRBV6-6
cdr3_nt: TGTGCCAGCAGTTACAGGGAATCCTACGAGCAGTACTTC
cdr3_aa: CASSYRESYEQYF

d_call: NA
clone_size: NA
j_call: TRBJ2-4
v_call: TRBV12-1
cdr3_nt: TGTGCCAGCAGCTTTGACAGGGGAGCCAAAAACATTCAGTACTTC
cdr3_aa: CASSFDRGAKNIQYF

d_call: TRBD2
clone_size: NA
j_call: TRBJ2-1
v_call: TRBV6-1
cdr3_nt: TGTGCCAGCCGCCCGGGGGGGTTACTATACAATGAGCAGTTCTTC
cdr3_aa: CASRPGGLLYNEQFF

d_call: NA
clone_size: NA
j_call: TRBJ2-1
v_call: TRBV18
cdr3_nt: TGTGCCAGCTCACCATCGATAGCAGACTACAATGAGCAGTTCTTC
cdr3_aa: CASSPSIADYNEQFF